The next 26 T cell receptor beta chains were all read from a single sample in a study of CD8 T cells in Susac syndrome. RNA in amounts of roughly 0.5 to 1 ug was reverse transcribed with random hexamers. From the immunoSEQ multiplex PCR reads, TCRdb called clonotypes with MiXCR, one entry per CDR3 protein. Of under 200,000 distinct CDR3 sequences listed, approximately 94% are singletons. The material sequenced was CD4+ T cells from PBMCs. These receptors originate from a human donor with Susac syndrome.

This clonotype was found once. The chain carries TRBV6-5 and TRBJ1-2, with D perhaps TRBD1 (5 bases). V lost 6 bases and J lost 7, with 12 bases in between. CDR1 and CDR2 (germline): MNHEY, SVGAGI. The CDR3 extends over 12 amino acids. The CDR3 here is CASSQGLFGYTF. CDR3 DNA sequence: TGTGCCAGCAGCCAGGGCCTGTTTGGCTACACCTTC.

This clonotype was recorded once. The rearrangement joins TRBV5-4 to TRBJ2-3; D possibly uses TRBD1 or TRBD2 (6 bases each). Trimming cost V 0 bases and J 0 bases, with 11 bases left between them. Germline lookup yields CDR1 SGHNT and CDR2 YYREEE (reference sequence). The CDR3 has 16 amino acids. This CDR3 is CASSLAGAYSTDTQYF. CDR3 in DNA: TGTGCCAGCAGCTTGGCGGGGGCCTATAGCACAGATACGCAGTATTTT.

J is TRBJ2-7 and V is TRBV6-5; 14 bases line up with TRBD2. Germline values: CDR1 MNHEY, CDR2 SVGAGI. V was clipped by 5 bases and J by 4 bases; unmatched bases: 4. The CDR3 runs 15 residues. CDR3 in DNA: TGTGCCAGCAGTCGAGGACTAGCGGGGGGATACGAGCAGTACTTC. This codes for CASSRGLAGGYEQYF.

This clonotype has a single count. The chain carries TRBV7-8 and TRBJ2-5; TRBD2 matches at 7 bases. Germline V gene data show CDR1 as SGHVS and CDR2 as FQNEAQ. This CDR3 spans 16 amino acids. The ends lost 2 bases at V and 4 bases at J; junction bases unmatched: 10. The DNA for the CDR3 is TGTGCCAGCAGCTTACGCGGGGGTACACTTGGAGAGACCCAGTACTTC. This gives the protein CASSLRGGTLGETQYF. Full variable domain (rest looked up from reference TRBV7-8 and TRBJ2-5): GAGVSQSPRYKVAKRGQDVALRCDPISGHVSLFWYQQALGQGPEFLTYFQNEAQLDKSGLPSDRFFAERPEGSVSTLKIQRTQQEDSAVYLCASSLRGGTLGETQYFGPGTRLLVL.

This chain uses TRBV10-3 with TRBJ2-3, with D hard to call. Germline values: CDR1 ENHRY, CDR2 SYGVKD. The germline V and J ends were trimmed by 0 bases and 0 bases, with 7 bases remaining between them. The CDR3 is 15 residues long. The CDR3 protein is CAISESPSSTDTQYF. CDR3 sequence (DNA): TGTGCCATCAGTGAGTCGCCTTCTAGCACAGATACGCAGTATTTT.

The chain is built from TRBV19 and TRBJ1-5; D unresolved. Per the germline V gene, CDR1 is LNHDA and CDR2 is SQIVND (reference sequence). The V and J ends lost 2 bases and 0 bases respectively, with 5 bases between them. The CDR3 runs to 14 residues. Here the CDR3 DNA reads TGTGCCAGTAGTATACTATCTAGCAATCAGCCCCAGCATTTT. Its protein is CASSILSSNQPQHF. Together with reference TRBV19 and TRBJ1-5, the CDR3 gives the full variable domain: DGGITQSPKYLFRKEGQNVTLSCEQNLNHDAMYWYRQDPGQGLRLIYYSQIVNDFQKGDIAEGYSVSREKKESFPLTVTSAQKNPTAFYLCASSILSSNQPQHFGDGTRLSIL.

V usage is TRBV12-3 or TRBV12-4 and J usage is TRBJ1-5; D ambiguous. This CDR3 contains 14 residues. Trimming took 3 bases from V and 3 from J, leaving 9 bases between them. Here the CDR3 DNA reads TGTGCCAGCAGTTTTGAGGCCGACAATCAGCCCCAGCATTTT. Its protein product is CASSFEADNQPQHF.

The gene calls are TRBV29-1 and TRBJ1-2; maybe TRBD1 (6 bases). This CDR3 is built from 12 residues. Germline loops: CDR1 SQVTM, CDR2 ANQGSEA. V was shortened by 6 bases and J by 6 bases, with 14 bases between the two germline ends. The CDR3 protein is CSVAGQNDGYTF. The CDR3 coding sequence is TGCAGCGTCGCCGGACAGAATGATGGCTACACCTTC.

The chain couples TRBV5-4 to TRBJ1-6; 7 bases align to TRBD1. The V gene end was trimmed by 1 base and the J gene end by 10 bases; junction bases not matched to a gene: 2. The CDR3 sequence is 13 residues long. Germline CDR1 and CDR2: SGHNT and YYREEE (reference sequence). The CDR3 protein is CASSLKGGSPLHF. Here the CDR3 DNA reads TGTGCCAGCAGCTTGAAAGGGGGCTCACCCCTCCACTTT.

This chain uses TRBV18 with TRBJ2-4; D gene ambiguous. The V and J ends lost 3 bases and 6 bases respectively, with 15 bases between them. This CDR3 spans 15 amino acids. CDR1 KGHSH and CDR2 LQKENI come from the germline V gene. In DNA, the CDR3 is TGTGCCAGCTCACCCATCGGAAGAACGGGAAACATTCAGTACTTC. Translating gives CASSPIGRTGNIQYF.

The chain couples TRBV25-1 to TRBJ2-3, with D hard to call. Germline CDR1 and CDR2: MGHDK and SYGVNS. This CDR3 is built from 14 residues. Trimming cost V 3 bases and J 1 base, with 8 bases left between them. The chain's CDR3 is CASSEFKGTDTQYF. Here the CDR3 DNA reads TGTGCCAGCAGTGAGTTTAAAGGCACAGATACGCAGTATTTT.

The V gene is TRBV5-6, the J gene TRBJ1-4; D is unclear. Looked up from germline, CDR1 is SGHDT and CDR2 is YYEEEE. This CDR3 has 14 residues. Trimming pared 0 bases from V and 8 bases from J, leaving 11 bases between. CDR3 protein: CASSLGPQEEKLFF. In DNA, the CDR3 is TGTGCCAGCAGCTTGGGACCCCAAGAGGAAAAACTGTTTTTT.

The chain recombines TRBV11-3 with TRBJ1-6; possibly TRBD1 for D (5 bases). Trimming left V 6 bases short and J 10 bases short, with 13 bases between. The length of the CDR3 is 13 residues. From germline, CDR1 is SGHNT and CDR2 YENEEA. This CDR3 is CASSFDGDSPLHF. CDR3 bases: TGTGCCAGCAGTTTCGATGGGGACTCACCCCTCCACTTT.

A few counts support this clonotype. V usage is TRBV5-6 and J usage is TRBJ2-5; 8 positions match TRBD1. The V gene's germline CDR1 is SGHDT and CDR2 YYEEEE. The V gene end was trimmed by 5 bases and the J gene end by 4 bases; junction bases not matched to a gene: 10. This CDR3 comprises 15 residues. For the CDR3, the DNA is TGTGCCAGCAGGGGGACAATACAGGGGGGAGAGACCCAGTACTTC. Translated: CASRGTIQGGETQYF.

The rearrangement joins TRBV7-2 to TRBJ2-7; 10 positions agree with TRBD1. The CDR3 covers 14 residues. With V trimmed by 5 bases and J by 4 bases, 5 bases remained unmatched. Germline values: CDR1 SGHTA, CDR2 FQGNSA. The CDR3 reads CASSHTGQGYEQYF. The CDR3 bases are TGTGCCAGCAGCCATACGGGACAGGGGTACGAGCAGTACTTC. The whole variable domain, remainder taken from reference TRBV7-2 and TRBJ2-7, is GAGVSQSPSNKVTEKGKDVELRCDPISGHTALYWYRQSLGQGLEFLIYFQGNSAPDKSGLPSDRFSAERTGGSVSTLTIQRTQQEDSAVYLCASSHTGQGYEQYFGPGTRLTVT.

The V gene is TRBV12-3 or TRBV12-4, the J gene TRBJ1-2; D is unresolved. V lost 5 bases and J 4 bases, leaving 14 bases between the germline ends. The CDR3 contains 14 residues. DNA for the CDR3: TGTGCCAGCAGTCTTGGACGGACCTTCTATGGCTACACCTTC. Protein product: CASSLGRTFYGYTF.

The CDR3 region has the DNA TGTGCCAGCAGCCCGACAGGGGGTTTCGAGACCCAGTACTTC. Translated, it gives CASSPTGGFETQYF. The chain employs TRBV7-3 and TRBJ2-5; 9 bases are a match to TRBD1. The trim removed 5 bases at V and 5 bases at J, leaving 6 bases unmatched. Per germline, CDR1 SGHTA and CDR2 FQGTGA. The CDR3 runs 14 residues.

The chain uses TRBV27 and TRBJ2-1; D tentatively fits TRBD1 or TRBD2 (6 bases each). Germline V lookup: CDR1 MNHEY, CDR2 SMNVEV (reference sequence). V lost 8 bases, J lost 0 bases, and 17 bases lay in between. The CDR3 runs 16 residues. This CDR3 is CASARRGIYSYNEQFF. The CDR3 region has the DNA TGTGCCAGCGCCCGGAGGGGGATTTACTCCTACAATGAGCAGTTCTTC.

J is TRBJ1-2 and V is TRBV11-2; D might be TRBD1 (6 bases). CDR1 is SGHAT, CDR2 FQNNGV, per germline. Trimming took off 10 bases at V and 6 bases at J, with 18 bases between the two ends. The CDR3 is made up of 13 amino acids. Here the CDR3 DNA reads TGTGCCACCCCGACGAGGAGGGGGGATGGCTACACCTTC. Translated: CATPTRRGDGYTF. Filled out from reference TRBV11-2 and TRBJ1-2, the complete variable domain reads EAGVAQSPRYKIIEKRQSVAFWCNPISGHATLYWYQQILGQGPKLLIQFQNNGVVDDSQLPKDRFSAERLKGVDSTLKIQPAKLEDSAVYLCATPTRRGDGYTFGSGTRLTVV.

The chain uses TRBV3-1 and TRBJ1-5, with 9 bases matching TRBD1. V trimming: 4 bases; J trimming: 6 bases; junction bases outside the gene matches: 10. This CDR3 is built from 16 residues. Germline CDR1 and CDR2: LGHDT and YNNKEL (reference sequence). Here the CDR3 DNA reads TGTGCCAGCAGCCCTAGCGGACAGGGGCCGAGTCAGCCCCAGCATTTT. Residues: CASSPSGQGPSQPQHF.

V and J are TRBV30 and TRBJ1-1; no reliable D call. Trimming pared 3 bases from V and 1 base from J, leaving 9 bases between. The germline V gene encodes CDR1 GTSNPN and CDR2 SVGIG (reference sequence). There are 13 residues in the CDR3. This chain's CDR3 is CAWRVSRNTEAFF. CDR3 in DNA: TGTGCCTGGAGGGTCTCAAGGAACACTGAAGCTTTCTTT.

DNA of the CDR3: TGTGCCAGCAGTTACTCGAACCCACAGGGGATTTACTACGAGCAGTACTTC. It encodes CASSYSNPQGIYYEQYF. The rearrangement uses TRBV6-5 and TRBJ2-7, with 7 positions matching TRBD1. Per the germline V gene, CDR1 is MNHEY and CDR2 is SVGAGI. The CDR3 extends over 17 amino acids. V lost 0 bases, J lost 3 bases, and 11 bases stayed unmatched.

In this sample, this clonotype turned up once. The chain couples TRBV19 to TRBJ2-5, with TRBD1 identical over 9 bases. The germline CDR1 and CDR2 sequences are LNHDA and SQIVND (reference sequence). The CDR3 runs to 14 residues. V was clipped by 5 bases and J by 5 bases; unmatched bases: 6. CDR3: CASSSGQGEETQYF. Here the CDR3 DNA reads TGTGCCAGTAGTTCGGGACAGGGCGAGGAGACCCAGTACTTC.

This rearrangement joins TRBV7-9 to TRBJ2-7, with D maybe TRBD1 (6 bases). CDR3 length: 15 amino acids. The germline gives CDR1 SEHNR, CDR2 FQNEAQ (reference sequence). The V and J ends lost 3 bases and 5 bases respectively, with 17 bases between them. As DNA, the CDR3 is TGTGCCAGCAGCTTCAGGGTAGGGGGTCGAAACGAGCAGTACTTC. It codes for CASSFRVGGRNEQYF. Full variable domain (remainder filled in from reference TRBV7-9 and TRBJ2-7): DTGVSQNPRHKITKRGQNVTFRCDPISEHNRLYWYRQTLGQGPEFLTYFQNEAQLEKSRLLSDRFSAERPKGSFSTLEIQRTEQGDSAMYLCASSFRVGGRNEQYFGPGTRLTVT.

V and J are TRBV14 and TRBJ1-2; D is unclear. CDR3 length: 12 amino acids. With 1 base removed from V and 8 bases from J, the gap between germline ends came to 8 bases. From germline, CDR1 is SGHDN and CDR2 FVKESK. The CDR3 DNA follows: TGTGCCAGCAGCCAAGTGAAAGGCGGCTACACCTTC. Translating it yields CASSQVKGGYTF.

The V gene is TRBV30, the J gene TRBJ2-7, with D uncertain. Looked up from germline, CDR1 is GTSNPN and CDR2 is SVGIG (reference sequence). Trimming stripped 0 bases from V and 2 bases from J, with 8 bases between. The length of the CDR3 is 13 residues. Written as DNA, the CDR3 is TGTGCCTGGAGTGTACTTGGGCCCTACGAGCAGTACTTC. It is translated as CAWSVLGPYEQYF. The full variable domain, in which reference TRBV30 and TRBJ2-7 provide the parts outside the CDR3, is SQTIHQWPATLVQPVGSPLSLECTVEGTSNPNLYWYRQAAGRGLQLLFYSVGIGQISSEVPQNLSASRPQDRQFILSSKKLLLSDSGFYLCAWSVLGPYEQYFGPGTRLTVT.